This entry lists 29 T cell receptor beta chains sequenced from one sample in a study of T cell responses to AZD1222 COVID-19 vaccine. This table comes from immunoSEQ multiplex PCR, and its TCRdb copy is limited to in-frame clones, with some not included. The sample records 180,000 or so clones, 90% to 95% being singletons. Material: peripheral blood, obtained 28 days after the second AZD1222 dose. These receptors were taken from an adult who received the AZD1222 COVID-19 vaccine.

In its sample, this clone was seen once. V is TRBV6-2 or TRBV6-3 and J is TRBJ1-4; TRBD1 is a possible D gene (5 bases). The V end lost 2 bases, the J end lost 5 bases, and 9 bases lay between the germline ends. The germline V gene has CDR1 MNHEY and CDR2 SVGEGT. This CDR3 region has 14 residues. In DNA, the CDR3 is TGTGCCAGCAGTTACGATTCAGGGAATGAAAAACTGTTTTTT. It yields the protein CASSYDSGNEKLFF.

The table lists this clone with a few counts. The genes are TRBV7-2 and TRBJ1-6; 7 nucleotides match TRBD1. The V gene's germline CDR1 is SGHTA and CDR2 FQGNSA. The V gene end was trimmed by 5 bases and the J gene end by 7 bases; junction bases not matched to a gene: 11. The length of the CDR3 is 16 residues. The CDR3: CASSQGGVFRNSPLHF. In nucleotides, the CDR3 is TGTGCCAGCAGCCAGGGGGGGGTTTTTAGGAATTCACCCCTCCACTTT.

The chain links TRBV2 to TRBJ1-6, with D unresolved. V gave up 8 bases and J gave up 7 bases, with 6 bases separating them. The CDR3 loop spans 11 amino acids. Germline CDR1 is SNHLY and CDR2 is FYNNEI. Here the CDR3 reads CASAGNSPLHF. The CDR3, as DNA: TGTGCCAGCGCGGGGAATTCACCCCTCCACTTT.

The J gene is TRBJ2-1, the V gene TRBV6-2 or TRBV6-3; D possibly corresponds to TRBD1 (5 bases). The CDR3 contains 12 residues. The germline gives CDR1 MNHEY, CDR2 SVGEGT. The V end lost 4 bases, the J end lost 7 bases, and 8 bases lay between the germline ends. This CDR3 reads CASSWQGNEQFF. The CDR3 region has the DNA TGTGCCAGCAGTTGGCAGGGTAATGAGCAGTTCTTC.

This sequence joins TRBV19 and TRBJ1-4; TRBD1 aligns across 9 bases. V lost 5 bases to trimming and J lost 7 bases; unmatched junction nucleotides: 11. Germline V lookup: CDR1 LNHDA, CDR2 SQIVND (reference sequence). The CDR3 consists of 16 residues. This chain's CDR3 is CASSFSTGGFSEKLFF. For the CDR3, the DNA is TGTGCCAGTAGTTTTTCCACAGGGGGCTTTTCTGAAAAACTGTTTTTT.

The chain couples TRBV4-2 to TRBJ2-7, with D perhaps being TRBD1 or TRBD2 (5 bases each). The germline gives CDR1 LGHNA, CDR2 YNFKEQ. The CDR3 runs 15 residues. The V gene lost 3 bases and the J gene lost 0 bases, with 12 bases spanning the gap. CDR3 nucleotides: TGTGCCAGCAGCCACGAGGGGAGCAGCTCCTACGAGCAGTACTTC. This codes for CASSHEGSSSYEQYF.

In this sample, this clone turned up a few times. The chain uses TRBV15 and TRBJ2-1; D is perhaps TRBD2 (5 bases). In germline, CDR1 is LNHNV, CDR2 YYDKDF (reference sequence). The germline V and J ends were trimmed by 3 bases and 8 bases, with 14 bases remaining between them. The CDR3 spans 14 residues. The CDR3 region has the DNA TGTGCCACCAGCAGGGACTCACTCGTCCATGAGCAGTTCTTC. Protein sequence: CATSRDSLVHEQFF.

This chain connects TRBV4-2 to TRBJ2-3; tentatively, D is TRBD1 (6 bases). Deletions cut 0 bases from V and 4 bases from J, with 14 bases between. Germline-derived CDR1 and CDR2 are LGHNA and YNFKEQ. CDR3 length: 16 residues. CDR3 sequence: CASSQEGQGSADTQYF. The DNA for the CDR3 is TGTGCCAGCAGCCAAGAGGGCCAGGGGAGCGCAGATACGCAGTATTTT.

This chain connects TRBV6-1 to TRBJ1-5; D is unclear. The CDR3 length is 17 residues. The germline V and J ends were trimmed by 0 bases and 4 bases, with 16 bases remaining between them. CDR1 is MNHNS and CDR2 is SASEGT in the germline V gene. CDR3 nucleotides: TGTGCCAGCAGTGAAGCGCAGCGGACGGTTACAAATCAGCCCCAGCATTTT. Encoded protein: CASSEAQRTVTNQPQHF.

CDR3 residues: CASSLSAGGNYGYTF. The DNA of the CDR3 is TGTGCCAGCAGTTTATCGGCGGGGGGGAACTATGGCTACACCTTC. The rearrangement uses TRBV27 and TRBJ1-2; D is perhaps TRBD1 (5 bases). Looked up from germline, CDR1 is MNHEY and CDR2 is SMNVEV (reference sequence). The germline V and J ends were trimmed by 0 bases and 2 bases, with 10 bases remaining between them. This CDR3 contains 15 residues.

The genes are TRBV27 and TRBJ2-2; D may be TRBD2 (5 bases). V lost 6 bases, J lost 4 bases, and 9 bases lay in between. The CDR3 is 13 amino acids. Germline V gene lookup returns CDR1 MNHEY and CDR2 SMNVEV (reference sequence). The DNA for the CDR3 is TGTGCCAGCAGCAAAAGCGGCACCGGGGAGCTGTTTTTT. Protein: CASSKSGTGELFF.

The V call is TRBV5-5, the J call TRBJ2-3; D may correspond to TRBD1 or TRBD2 (5 bases each). The CDR3 sequence is 16 residues long. The V gene lost 0 bases and the J gene lost 7 bases, with 18 bases spanning the gap. Germline V CDR1 and CDR2: SGHKS, YYEKEE (reference sequence). CDR3 DNA sequence: TGTGCCAGCAGCTTGGGGGGAACAGGCCCGGGAAATACGCAGTATTTT. Encoded protein: CASSLGGTGPGNTQYF. Full variable domain (remainder filled in from reference TRBV5-5 and TRBJ2-3): DAGVTQSPTHLIKTRGQQVTLRCSPISGHKSVSWYQQVLGQGPQFIFQYYEKEERGRGNFPDRFSARQFPNYSSELNVNALLLGDSALYLCASSLGGTGPGNTQYFGPGTRLTVL.

The chain joins TRBV19 to TRBJ2-1; D gene uncertain. With 4 bases removed from V and 0 bases from J, the gap between germline ends came to 13 bases. The V gene's germline CDR1 is LNHDA and CDR2 SQIVND (reference sequence). The CDR3 loop spans 16 amino acids. The CDR3 bases are TGTGCCAGTAGTAGGACCCAAATGAGCTCCTACAATGAGCAGTTCTTC. Amino acids: CASSRTQMSSYNEQFF.

The V and J genes are TRBV6-6 and TRBJ2-5; maybe TRBD1 (5 bases). V was clipped by 7 bases and J by 5 bases, with 14 bases between them. The CDR3 consists of 13 residues. Per germline, CDR1 MNHNY and CDR2 SVGAGI (reference sequence). CDR3 loop: CASTTQGRETQYF. The CDR3 region has the DNA TGTGCCAGCACCACCCAGGGTAGGGAGACCCAGTACTTC.

The V call is TRBV7-9, the J call TRBJ2-3; D unclear. The length of the CDR3 is 15 residues. The ends were cut back, 1 base at V and 2 bases at J, with 10 bases in the middle. Per germline, CDR1 SEHNR and CDR2 FQNEAQ (reference sequence). CDR3 DNA sequence: TGTGCCAGCAGCTTAGGACCGAGCTCCACAGATACGCAGTATTTT. It is translated as CASSLGPSSTDTQYF.

This chain joins TRBV6-4 and TRBJ2-3; 10 nucleotides line up with TRBD1. Unmatched junction bases numbered 6, after V lost 6 bases and J lost 3 bases. Germline loops: CDR1 MRHNA, CDR2 SNTAGT. The CDR3 contains 15 residues. The DNA for the CDR3 is TGTGCCAGCAGCGCCGGGACAGGGGAGACAGATACGCAGTATTTT. Protein sequence: CASSAGTGETDTQYF.

This chain uses TRBV6-2 or TRBV6-3 with TRBJ2-1; 7 nucleotides line up with TRBD1. This CDR3 is 14 amino acids long. The V and J ends lost 5 bases and 7 bases, in that order; junction bases with no gene match: 8. Germline lookup yields CDR1 MNHEY and CDR2 SVGEGT. The CDR3 protein is CASSLLDRFNEQFF. As DNA, the CDR3 is TGTGCCAGCAGTCTCTTGGACAGGTTTAATGAGCAGTTCTTC.

This clone was observed once. The chain combines TRBV6-2 or TRBV6-3 with TRBJ1-5; D might be TRBD1 (5 bases). The CDR3 is 15 amino acids. V was trimmed by 2 bases and J by 6 bases, leaving 14 bases between them. Germline loops: CDR1 MNHEY, CDR2 SVGEGT. The CDR3 DNA sequence: TGTGCCAGCAGTTACGAGGGGAGGGTGGGTCAGCCCCAGCATTTT. Protein product: CASSYEGRVGQPQHF.

Comments on this clone: The sample holds other DNA sequences that translate to the same CDR3. V usage is TRBV10-3 and J usage is TRBJ1-2; D is perhaps TRBD1 (6 bases). Per germline, CDR1 ENHRY and CDR2 SYGVKD. CDR3 length: 12 amino acids. V lost 6 bases, J lost 4 bases, and 9 bases lay in between. CDR3 in DNA: TGTGCCATCAGCCCACAGGGCTATGGCTACACCTTC. Residues: CAISPQGYGYTF.

The gene calls are TRBV5-1 and TRBJ1-2; 7 bases line up with TRBD1. CDR1 is SGHRS, CDR2 YFSETQ, per germline. The CDR3 is 14 amino acids. V shed 0 bases, J shed 8 bases, and the junction held 7 bases outside the gene matches. The CDR3 loop reads CASSLDGTAVGYTF. The CDR3 region has the DNA TGCGCCAGCAGCTTGGATGGGACAGCTGTCGGCTACACCTTC.

This clone was picked up one time. DNA for the CDR3: TGTGCCATCAGTGGCAGGGGATCCTACGAGCAGTACTTC. This gives the protein CAISGRGSYEQYF. The chain is built from TRBV10-3 and TRBJ2-7; D might be TRBD1 (6 bases). Germline loops: CDR1 ENHRY, CDR2 SYGVKD. V was pared by 4 bases and J by 1 base, with 8 bases between. The CDR3 length is 13 residues.

V is TRBV30 and J is TRBJ1-2; D call uncertain. This CDR3 contains 12 residues. V was pared by 1 base and J by 8 bases, with 11 bases between. Germline V gives CDR1 GTSNPN, CDR2 SVGIG (reference sequence). CDR3 in amino acids: CAWSEGTRGYTF. Here the CDR3 DNA reads TGTGCCTGGAGTGAGGGAACTAGGGGCTACACCTTC.

The chain has TRBV20-1 and TRBJ1-2, with D uncertain. Per germline, CDR1 DFQATT and CDR2 SNEGSKA (reference sequence). CDR3 size: 13 residues. V was shortened by 3 bases and J by 7 bases, with 15 bases between the two germline ends. DNA of the CDR3: TGCAGTGCTAGTCGGCAGAGTCTCCGTGGCTACACCTTC. It yields the protein CSASRQSLRGYTF.

This rearrangement joins TRBV20-1 to TRBJ1-1, with D maybe TRBD1 (6 bases). Trimming cost V 3 bases and J 6 bases, with 20 bases left between them. CDR1 is DFQATT, CDR2 SNEGSKA, per germline (reference sequence). This CDR3 spans 15 amino acids. The CDR3 spells CSASSGQRFLPEAFF. DNA for the CDR3: TGCAGTGCTAGTTCCGGACAGAGATTTTTGCCTGAAGCTTTCTTT.

V usage is TRBV21-1 and J usage is TRBJ2-7; TRBD1 is the table's D call, not checked against the DNA. TRBV21-1 counts as a pseudogene. CDR3 length: 10 residues. The CDR3 DNA follows: TGTGCCAGGGACAGGCTAGGGCAGTACTTC. This codes for CARDRLGQYF.

This rearrangement joins TRBV7-2 to TRBJ1-2; D is ambiguous. Trimming took 1 base from V and 0 from J, leaving 9 bases between them. CDR1 is SGHTA and CDR2 is FQGNSA in the germline V gene. The CDR3 sequence is 15 residues long. The CDR3 nucleotides read TGTGCCAGCAGCTTAGAAGGCGCCTCTAACTATGGCTACACCTTC. This gives the protein CASSLEGASNYGYTF.

The chain recombines TRBV7-9 with TRBJ2-5; possibly TRBD1 or TRBD2 for D (5 bases each). The CDR3 has 14 residues. V shed 10 bases and J shed 5 bases, with 20 bases lying between them. The V gene's germline CDR1 is SEHNR and CDR2 FQNEAQ (reference sequence). CDR3 sequence reads: CATQTGAPAETQYF. In nucleotides, the CDR3 is TGTGCCACCCAGACCGGGGCCCCGGCGGAGACCCAGTACTTC.

This chain connects TRBV6-5 to TRBJ1-3, with D perhaps TRBD1 (6 bases). This CDR3 region has 15 residues. Germline V gene lookup returns CDR1 MNHEY and CDR2 SVGAGI. V lost 7 bases and J lost 0, with 13 bases in between. CDR3 region: CASTPGVSSGNTIYF. In DNA form, the CDR3 reads TGTGCCAGCACCCCAGGGGTTTCCTCTGGAAACACCATATATTTT.

The V and J genes are TRBV7-6 and TRBJ1-1; 7 bases are a match to TRBD1. V shed 5 bases, J shed 1 base, and the junction held 13 bases outside the gene matches. The germline V gene encodes CDR1 SGHVS and CDR2 FNYEAQ. This CDR3 has 17 amino acids. The CDR3 bases are TGTGCCAGCAGCCCCGCAATGTCGACAGGGCGGAACACTGAAGCTTTCTTT. Encoded protein: CASSPAMSTGRNTEAFF.